The clone carrying this T cell receptor (beta chain) has at least ten counts. Its antigen is unidentified. The data are from a study of CD8+CD57+ T cells in acquired aplastic anemia. Across the study: Sorted CD4+ and CD8+ cells yielded DNA averaging around 3.2 ug. Study results and caveats: The study identified roughly 29 CD8+ CDR3 sequences shared by patients and controls.

Trimming removed 6 bases at V and 3 bases at J, with 11 bases between. CDR3 length: 13 residues. CDR1 and CDR2 (germline): SNHLY, FYNNEI. TCR beta VDJ and CDR3 profiling used genomic DNA as template. TCRdb reprocessed the reads with MiXCR, giving one entry per CDR3 protein. This table holds tens of thousands of distinct CDR3 sequences, about half found once. Sample: sorted CD4+, CD8+, or CD8+CD57+ T cells (not recorded which) from PBMCs. The chain recombines TRBV2 with TRBJ1-1, with D maybe TRBD1 (6 bases). The clonotype originates from a human donor in good health, serving as a control. The CDR3 nucleotides read TGTGCCAGCAGATTGGGACAATACACTGAAGCTTTCTTT. This translates into CASRLGQYTEAFF.